This TCR beta chain stems from a study of blood T cells in healthy people across ages. This clonotype was detected many times. As yet, its antigen is unknown. Individuals who donated were healthy Caucasians from Russia aged about 6 to 90. General study points: Per million T cells, TCR beta diversity dropped roughly linearly as age increased.

Germline V gives CDR1 ENHRY, CDR2 SYGVKD. The CDR3 is 17 amino acids. V gave up 5 bases and J gave up 1 base, with 21 bases separating them. A second 7 to 11 cycle PCR used barcoded and J-beta primers. With 12 random nucleotides, a template-switch adaptor tagged each individual cDNA molecule. TCRdb recomputed calls from the 5' RACE reads with MiXCR, one row per CDR3 protein. The repertoire has roughly 700,000 distinct CDR3 sequences, 32% of them found once; the top ten carry approximately 15%. The chain joins TRBV10-3 to TRBJ2-7, with a tentative D call TRBD1 (6 bases). The receptor comes from an elderly woman in good health. What was sequenced was blood. In DNA form, the CDR3 reads TGTGCCATCAGTAGTCCCCGGACAGCCCCAGATTCCTACGAGCAGTACTTC. Amino acids: CAISSPRTAPDSYEQYF.